The TCR beta chain under discussion was sequenced for a study of Graves' ophthalmopathy and Graves' hyperthyroidism. The length of the CDR3 is 16 residues. The germline V gene has CDR1 DFQATT and CDR2 SNEGSKA (reference sequence). Trimming took 0 bases from V and 5 from J; bases not matched to a gene: 11. Amplifying from RNA transcripts, the study obtained TCR beta CDR3 regions. RT-PCR with HTBI primers came first, then second-round multiplex PCR. TCRdb re-called the multiplex PCR reads through MiXCR, storing one row per CDR3 protein. The sample includes 400,000 or so distinct CDR3 sequences, 15% seen only once; the top ten take around 7%.

The receptor's source is a woman aged 18 to 35 with stable Graves' hyperthyroidism. The chain combines TRBV20-1 with TRBJ2-5, with TRBD2 matching 8 bases. Sequenced sample: peripheral blood. CDR3 sequence: CSARDLSGGGLETQYF. The CDR3 DNA reads as TGCAGTGCTAGAGATCTTTCGGGGGGGGGTTTGGAGACCCAGTACTTC.